The 19 T cell receptor beta chains reported below all come from one sample, sequenced in a study of shared clonotypes between healthy human individuals. TCRdb keeps only in-frame clones here, not all; method: immunoSEQ multiplex PCR. Counted here are some 2.1 million clones, around 95% occurring once; the ten biggest clones make up 0.13%. Sample: naive CD4+ T cells sorted from blood. As to subset: CD45RA+ positively selected. The receptor source for this set is a man aged 18 to 29 in good health.

V is TRBV28 and J is TRBJ2-2, with D tentatively TRBD1 (7 bases). Germline V gene data show CDR1 as MDHEN and CDR2 as SYDVKM. The CDR3 is 14 amino acids. V was clipped by 4 bases and J by 5 bases, with 11 bases between them. CDR3 in amino acids: CASSSRGETGELFF. The CDR3 DNA reads TGTGCCAGCAGTTCCAGGGGGGAGACCGGGGAGCTGTTTTTT. Looking up the rest from reference TRBV28 and TRBJ2-2 gives the full variable domain: DVKVTQSSRYLVKRTGEKVFLECVQDMDHENMFWYRQDPGLGLRLIYFSYDVKMKEKGDIPEGYSVSREKKERFSLILESASTNQTSMYLCASSSRGETGELFFGEGSRLTVL.

The chain is built from TRBV11-3 and TRBJ1-1; possibly TRBD1 for D (5 bases). The CDR3 length is 15 residues. Trimming shortened V by 1 base and J by 0 bases, and 9 bases separated the two germline ends. Germline CDR1 reads SGHNT; CDR2 reads YENEEA. CDR3 in DNA: TGTGCCAGCAGCTTAGCAGGGAACCTGAACACTGAAGCTTTCTTT. It yields the protein CASSLAGNLNTEAFF.

This chain joins TRBV9 and TRBJ2-3; 12 bases line up with TRBD2. The CDR3 consists of 16 residues. The trim removed 0 bases at V and 5 bases at J, leaving 4 bases unmatched. Germline V gives CDR1 SGDLS, CDR2 YYNGEE. For the CDR3, the DNA is TGTGCCAGCAGCGTAGGGACTAGCGGGGTGGGAGATACGCAGTATTTT. This codes for CASSVGTSGVGDTQYF.

This clone was picked up a small number of times. This CDR3 reads CASSLSTGVYEQYF. CDR3 DNA sequence: TGCGCCAGCAGCTTGTCGACAGGGGTTTACGAGCAGTACTTC. The chain combines TRBV5-1 with TRBJ2-5; 8 nucleotides agree with TRBD1. The J call is in doubt because the DNA end fits TRBJ2-7 better. This CDR3 region has 14 residues. CDR1 is SGHRS, CDR2 YFSETQ, per germline.

With regard to this clone: This sequence may be a read error, since a much larger clone differs from it by one base. The J gene is TRBJ1-1, the V gene TRBV9; weak D call: TRBD1 (5 bases). Per germline, CDR1 SGDLS and CDR2 YYNGEE. V lost 0 bases and J 1 base, leaving 16 bases between the germline ends. The CDR3 totals 17 residues. The CDR3 reads CASSVVAGGQRNTEAFF. DNA for the CDR3: TGTGCCAGCAGCGTAGTAGCCGGGGGTCAGAGGAACACTGAAGCTTTCTTT.

This chain joins TRBV10-3 and TRBJ2-3; no firm D call. CDR3 length: 16 residues. Trimming took off 5 bases at V and 1 base at J, with 16 bases between the two ends. The germline gives CDR1 ENHRY, CDR2 SYGVKD. The CDR3 region has the DNA TGTGCCATCAGTCCTGGGAACACCGACCGCACAGATACGCAGTATTTT. Protein product: CAISPGNTDRTDTQYF.

The chain is built from TRBV5-1 and TRBJ1-3; 10 nucleotides match TRBD1. Germline CDR1 SGHRS, CDR2 YFSETQ. V was clipped by 1 base and J by 8 bases; unmatched bases: 6. There are 15 residues in the CDR3. The CDR3 is CASSLLTGGADTIYF. The CDR3, as DNA: TGCGCCAGCAGCTTGCTGACAGGGGGCGCGGACACCATATATTTT.

The chain carries TRBV6-1 and TRBJ2-1, with D perhaps TRBD1 or TRBD2 (5 bases each). This CDR3 is built from 14 residues. Deletions cut 6 bases from V and 6 bases from J, with 15 bases between. The germline V gene encodes CDR1 MNHNS and CDR2 SASEGT. The CDR3 region has the DNA TGTGCCAGCAGACAGGAGGAAGGAAGCAATGAGCAGTTCTTC. This sequence encodes CASRQEEGSNEQFF.

The gene calls are TRBV7-2 and TRBJ2-3; 12 nucleotides match TRBD2. The CDR3 consists of 18 residues. In germline, CDR1 is SGHTA, CDR2 FQGNSA. J lost 4 bases, V lost 7 bases, and 15 bases had no gene match. Here the CDR3 reads CASTKGELAGGKADTQYF. The CDR3 DNA is TGTGCCAGCACCAAAGGGGAGCTAGCGGGAGGGAAGGCAGATACGCAGTATTTT.

The rearrangement joins TRBV7-9 to TRBJ1-1; 9 bases are shared with TRBD1. V lost 6 bases, J lost 3 bases, and 5 bases stayed unmatched. The CDR3 consists of 14 residues. CDR1 is SEHNR and CDR2 is FQNEAQ in the germline V gene (reference sequence). The CDR3 region is CASRVGQGDTEAFF. The CDR3 coding sequence is TGTGCCAGCAGGGTGGGACAGGGTGACACTGAAGCTTTCTTT.

The chain recombines TRBV4-1 with TRBJ2-7; tentatively, D is TRBD1 or TRBD2 (6 bases each). The germline CDR1 and CDR2 sequences are MGHRA and YSYEKL. This CDR3 is 15 amino acids long. V lost 6 bases, J lost 1 base, and 16 bases lay in between. The CDR3 here is CASRIQGGTSYEQYF. The CDR3 coding sequence is TGCGCCAGCAGAATTCAAGGGGGGACATCCTACGAGCAGTACTTC.

This clone was observed a few times. V is TRBV30 and J is TRBJ1-6; TRBD1 aligns across 7 bases. The CDR3 runs 13 residues. CDR1 and CDR2 from the germline V gene are GTSNPN and SVGIG (reference sequence). V was pared by 5 bases and J by 8 bases, with 6 bases of the junction left unmatched. CDR3 in amino acids: CAWSQGSDSPLHF. The CDR3 region has the DNA TGTGCCTGGTCACAGGGGTCGGATTCACCCCTCCACTTT.

The V gene is TRBV6-5, the J gene TRBJ2-7; 12 bases align to TRBD2. Germline values: CDR1 MNHEY, CDR2 SVGAGI. V trimming: 5 bases; J trimming: 6 bases; junction bases outside the gene matches: 8. This CDR3 comprises 15 residues. CDR3 protein: CASSRTSGALIEQYF. In DNA form, the CDR3 reads TGTGCCAGCAGTCGGACTAGCGGGGCGCTAATCGAGCAGTACTTC.

This chain joins TRBV6-6 and TRBJ1-6; 7 nucleotides line up with TRBD1. The germline V gene encodes CDR1 MNHNY and CDR2 SVGAGI (reference sequence). V lost 5 bases to trimming and J lost 9 bases; unmatched junction nucleotides: 10. This CDR3 is 15 amino acids long. The chain's CDR3 is CASSNWDRQGSPLHF. The CDR3 bases are TGTGCCAGCAGTAACTGGGACCGACAGGGTTCACCCCTCCACTTT.

The chain combines TRBV6-9 with TRBJ1-1; a weak D match, TRBD1 (6 bases). The CDR3 is 11 residues long. The V and J ends lost 10 bases and 3 bases respectively, with 9 bases between them. The germline V gene encodes CDR1 MNHGY and CDR2 SVAAGI. The chain's CDR3 is CATHRDTEAFF. For the CDR3, the DNA is TGTGCCACTCACAGGGACACTGAAGCTTTCTTT.

The J gene is TRBJ1-1, the V gene TRBV30; 10 bases agree with TRBD1. The CDR3 runs 12 residues. J gave up 5 bases and V 6 bases, and 3 bases lay outside the gene matches. CDR1 is GTSNPN, CDR2 SVGIG, per germline (reference sequence). This CDR3 reads CACDRGRTEAFF. The CDR3 DNA sequence: TGTGCCTGCGACAGGGGGCGAACTGAAGCTTTCTTT. Full variable domain (missing parts from reference TRBV30 and TRBJ1-1): SQTIHQWPATLVQPVGSPLSLECTVEGTSNPNLYWYRQAAGRGLQLLFYSVGIGQISSEVPQNLSASRPQDRQFILSSKKLLLSDSGFYLCACDRGRTEAFFGQGTRLTVV.

DNA of the CDR3: TGTGCCAGCAGCTTGCGGGGGGAAGCTTTCTTT. Protein product: CASSLRGEAFF. The chain is built from TRBV7-8 and TRBJ1-1; TRBD1 might be the D (5 bases). Trimming took off 3 bases at V and 8 bases at J, with 7 bases between the two ends. CDR3 size: 11 residues. Germline lookup yields CDR1 SGHVS and CDR2 FQNEAQ.

The chain has TRBV25-1 and TRBJ2-7, with a possible D match to TRBD2 (5 bases). V lost 8 bases to trimming and J lost 6 bases, with 17 bases between them. Per germline, CDR1 MGHDK and CDR2 SYGVNS. The CDR3 has 13 amino acids. CDR3 in amino acids: CASSTYGVSEQYF. The CDR3, as DNA: TGTGCCAGCTCTACTTACGGGGTGTCCGAGCAGTACTTC.

The V call is TRBV6-5, the J call TRBJ2-7; a possible D gene is TRBD2 (7 bases). Germline CDR1 reads MNHEY; CDR2 reads SVGAGI. V was shortened by 6 bases and J by 4 bases, with 19 bases between the two germline ends. The CDR3 is made up of 15 amino acids. DNA for the CDR3: TGTGCCAGCAGAAAACGCGGGGGCCCAAGGTACGAGCAGTACTTC. Translated, it gives CASRKRGGPRYEQYF.